This T cell receptor (beta chain) was sequenced in a study of T cells in Graves' hyperthyroidism and ophthalmopathy. Study-wide results and caveats: The model's output predicted ophthalmopathy at a median of roughly 6.9 months prior to onset. Most thyroid clonotypes that were expanded above 0.001 also turned up in blood. Ophthalmopathy and stable hyperthyroidism were told apart by a 13 V-J model.

Amplification yielded TCR beta CDR3 regions, with RNA transcripts as the source. Initially, a first-round RT-PCR of the TCR CDR3 employed the HTBI primer set. TCRdb re-called the multiplex PCR reads with MiXCR, one entry per CDR3 protein. Of fewer than 450,000 distinct CDR3 sequences listed, about a sixth are singletons. This clonotype has ten or more counts. The antigen remains undetermined. The sequencing sample was made of blood. The receptor was derived from a woman aged 30 to 39 with Graves' hyperthyroidism that later progressed to Graves' ophthalmopathy.

CDR3 nucleotide sequence: TGCAGTGCTAGCAGGCCGCAGCGTGAAGCTTTCTTT. It codes for CSASRPQREAFF. This sequence joins TRBV20-1 and TRBJ1-1; D remains ambiguous. Between the trimmed V and J ends, which lost 3 bases and 7 bases, there was a span of 12 bases. CDR3 size: 12 residues. CDR1 is DFQATT and CDR2 is SNEGSKA in the germline V gene (reference sequence).